The 15 T cell receptor beta chains listed next were all sequenced from one sample in a study of OX40 agonist ivuxolimab in advanced cancers. Sequenced by immunoSEQ multiplex PCR; TCRdb stores in-frame clones only, minus some. Here the sample spans tens of thousands of clones, about 91% being singletons. The sample consisted of CD4+ or CD8+ T cells sorted from blood, taken in a trial of the OX40 agonist ivuxolimab. These receptors originate from an adult with an advanced solid tumor such as melanoma, head and neck, liver or kidney cancer.

This clone is a singleton in its sample. The chain employs TRBV5-1 and TRBJ2-5; D not certain. The CDR3 length is 13 residues. Per germline, CDR1 SGHRS and CDR2 YFSETQ. Trimming left V 6 bases short and J 2 bases short, with 11 bases between. For the CDR3, the DNA is TGCGCCAGCAAAAACTTAGGACAAGAGACCCAGTACTTC. Amino acids: CASKNLGQETQYF.

This clone was observed once. V usage is TRBV29-1 and J usage is TRBJ2-1, with D tentatively TRBD1 (6 bases). The CDR3 totals 11 residues. V was cut by 6 bases and J by 5 bases, with 8 bases left in between. Germline-derived CDR1 and CDR2 are SQVTM and ANQGSEA. The CDR3 spells CSVGQHNEQFF. In DNA form, the CDR3 reads TGCAGCGTAGGACAGCACAATGAGCAGTTCTTC.

The chain has TRBV28 and TRBJ1-3; possible D gene TRBD1, 6 bases. V lost 10 bases to trimming and J lost 4 bases, with 17 bases between them. Germline V CDR1 and CDR2: MDHEN, SYDVKM. The CDR3 runs 14 residues. CDR3: CATLAGENGNTIYF. The CDR3 nucleotides are TGTGCCACATTGGCAGGGGAGAACGGAAACACCATATATTTT.

The chain joins TRBV11-3 to TRBJ2-1; no definite D call. The ends were cut back, 0 bases at V and 5 bases at J, with 8 bases in the middle. The CDR3 loop spans 14 amino acids. Germline V gene data show CDR1 as SGHNT and CDR2 as YENEEA. The CDR3 DNA reads as TGTGCCAGCAGCTTAGATCCCTTTAACAATGAGCAGTTCTTC. Translating gives CASSLDPFNNEQFF. The full variable domain, in which reference TRBV11-3 and TRBJ2-1 provide the parts outside the CDR3, is EAGVVQSPRYKIIEKKQPVAFWCNPISGHNTLYWYLQNLGQGPELLIRYENEEAVDDSQLPKDRFSAERLKGVDSTLKIQPAELGDSAVYLCASSLDPFNNEQFFGPGTRLTVL.

The rearrangement joins TRBV18 to TRBJ2-2, with D unclear. With 2 bases removed from V and 3 bases from J, the gap between germline ends came to 4 bases. The CDR3 is made up of 13 amino acids. Per germline, CDR1 KGHSH and CDR2 LQKENI. CDR3 nucleotide sequence: TGTGCCAGCTCACCATCTTACACCGGGGAGCTGTTTTTT. Translation: CASSPSYTGELFF.

The rearrangement links TRBV27 to TRBJ1-5; D unresolved. This CDR3 region has 11 residues. Germline values: CDR1 MNHEY, CDR2 SMNVEV (reference sequence). CDR3 in DNA: TGTGCGGTGGGTAGCAATCAGCCCCAGCATTTT. Its protein is CAVGSNQPQHF.

The gene calls are TRBV9 and TRBJ1-3; weak D call: TRBD1 (5 bases). CDR3 length: 15 amino acids. The germline V gene encodes CDR1 SGDLS and CDR2 YYNGEE. V was shortened by 4 bases and J by 3 bases, with 14 bases between the two germline ends. CDR3 DNA: TGTGCCAGCAGCTCCCGGACATCTTATGGAAACACCATATATTTT. It yields the protein CASSSRTSYGNTIYF.

The genes are TRBV11-3 and TRBJ2-2; D gene uncertain. With 1 base removed from V and 5 bases from J, the gap between germline ends came to 5 bases. The length of the CDR3 is 13 residues. The germline gives CDR1 SGHNT, CDR2 YENEEA. As DNA, the CDR3 is TGTGCCAGCAGCTTAGGGGAAACCGGGGAGCTGTTTTTT. Protein sequence: CASSLGETGELFF.

V is TRBV29-1 and J is TRBJ2-5; weak D call: TRBD2 (5 bases). V was shortened by 3 bases and J by 1 base, with 12 bases between the two germline ends. Germline lookup yields CDR1 SQVTM and CDR2 ANQGSEA. The CDR3 contains 14 residues. In DNA form, the CDR3 reads TGCAGCGTTGACGAGGGCGTATCCCAAGAGACCCAGTACTTC. Translating gives CSVDEGVSQETQYF.

This clone was observed a handful of times. Distinct nucleotide sequences in the sample also encode this CDR3. In DNA form, the CDR3 reads TGCGCCAGCAGCTTGGGACTAGCGGAGACCCAGTACTTC. Translated: CASSLGLAETQYF. This chain links TRBV5-1 with TRBJ2-5, with TRBD2 matching over 8 bases. Losses at the gene ends were 0 bases for V and 5 bases for J; bases not matched to a gene: 0. Germline V gene lookup returns CDR1 SGHRS and CDR2 YFSETQ. The CDR3 is made up of 13 amino acids.

This sequence joins TRBV7-3 and TRBJ2-3; the match to TRBD1 covers 10 bases. The CDR3 totals 16 residues. Germline V gene sequence: CDR1 SGHTA, CDR2 FQGTGA. Losses at the gene ends were 3 bases for V and 4 bases for J; bases not matched to a gene: 7. CDR3 nucleotide sequence: TGTGCCAGCAGCTTTACCGGGACAGGGGTAGCAGATACGCAGTATTTT. Its translation is CASSFTGTGVADTQYF. Looking up the rest from reference TRBV7-3 and TRBJ2-3 gives the full variable domain: GAGVSQTPSNKVTEKGKYVELRCDPISGHTALYWYRQSLGQGPEFLIYFQGTGAADDSGLPNDRFFAVRPEGSVSTLKIQRTERGDSAVYLCASSFTGTGVADTQYFGPGTRLTVL.

This clone was seen once. The chain has TRBV29-1 and TRBJ2-5; D is possibly TRBD1 (5 bases). Germline V gene lookup returns CDR1 SQVTM and CDR2 ANQGSEA. CDR3 length: 13 amino acids. V lost 4 bases, J lost 7 bases, and 16 bases lay in between. CDR3 sequence: CSVGRPPGATQYF. The CDR3, as DNA: TGCAGCGTTGGCCGACCCCCTGGGGCGACCCAGTACTTC.

The V gene is TRBV28, the J gene TRBJ1-1; 8 bases fit TRBD1. Germline V gives CDR1 MDHEN, CDR2 SYDVKM. The CDR3 is 13 residues long. V gave up 6 bases and J gave up 5 bases; unmatched junction bases: 5. The chain's CDR3 is CASRAGGETEAFF. The DNA of the CDR3 is TGTGCCAGCAGAGCAGGGGGCGAAACTGAAGCTTTCTTT.

The rearrangement uses TRBV27 and TRBJ2-3; 9 bases align to TRBD1. This CDR3 spans 16 amino acids. V gave up 5 bases and J gave up 0 bases; unmatched junction bases: 6. Germline V lookup: CDR1 MNHEY, CDR2 SMNVEV (reference sequence). CDR3 amino acids: CASSATGTGSTDTQYF. The CDR3 region has the DNA TGTGCCAGCAGTGCCACCGGGACAGGGAGCACAGATACGCAGTATTTT.

The chain carries TRBV15 and TRBJ2-1; D ambiguous. The germline V and J ends were trimmed by 0 bases and 6 bases, with 15 bases remaining between them. Germline CDR1 is LNHNV and CDR2 is YYDKDF (reference sequence). The length of the CDR3 is 16 residues. In nucleotides, the CDR3 is TGTGCCACCAGCAGAGATTCAAGGCTCTACGGCAATGAGCAGTTCTTC. It yields the protein CATSRDSRLYGNEQFF.